The subject of this entry is one T cell receptor beta chain. The antigen remains undetermined. The repertoire was sequenced with immunoSEQ multiplex PCR; TCRdb's copy has only in-frame clones and lacks some. The table lists about 160,000 clones, roughly 89% of them singletons, with 4% to 4.5% in the top ten. This record belongs to a study of cytomegalovirus exposure and HLA in healthy donors. Whole-study findings and limits: TCR beta chains numbering some 150 were designated cytomegalovirus-associated.

CDR1 is SGHAT, CDR2 FQNNGV, per germline. Trimming took 1 base from V and 2 from J, leaving 15 bases between them. This CDR3 contains 16 residues. Sample: PBMCs. This clonotype was obtained from a young man in good health and CMV-seropositive. The V gene is TRBV11-2, the J gene TRBJ2-7; D is possibly TRBD2 (6 bases). This CDR3 is CASSLASPGATYEQYF. The CDR3 DNA follows: TGTGCCAGCAGCTTAGCTTCCCCGGGAGCCACCTACGAGCAGTACTTC.